Presented here are 31 T cell receptor beta chains from one specimen sequenced in a study of CD8 T cells in Susac syndrome. An amount of RNA that ranged from roughly 0.5 to 1 ug was reverse transcribed with random hexamers. TCRdb re-called the immunoSEQ multiplex PCR reads through MiXCR, storing one row per CDR3 protein. The top ten hold roughly 0.22% of the sample, which has approximately 300,000 distinct CDR3 sequences, almost 85% seen once. Sequencing was carried out using CD8+ T cells from PBMCs. Receptors originate from a human donor with multiple sclerosis.

CDR3 in amino acids: CASSVLATVDEQFF. CDR3 in DNA: TGTGCCAGCAGCGTCCTAGCGACGGTCGATGAGCAGTTCTTC. The genes are TRBV28 and TRBJ2-1; tentatively, D is TRBD2 (6 bases). The CDR3 sequence is 14 residues long. Trimming left V 6 bases short and J 8 bases short, with 17 bases between. Germline CDR1 reads MDHEN; CDR2 reads SYDVKM.

The DNA of the CDR3 is TGCAGCGTATCGACTAGCGGTTCCACAGATACGCAGTATTTT. Translated, it gives CSVSTSGSTDTQYF. The chain combines TRBV29-1 with TRBJ2-3, with 9 bases matching TRBD2. Unmatched junction bases numbered 6, after V lost 6 bases and J lost 2 bases. The CDR3 covers 14 residues. The V gene's germline CDR1 is SQVTM and CDR2 ANQGSEA.

This chain uses TRBV20-1 with TRBJ2-3, with D maybe TRBD2 (6 bases). CDR1 DFQATT and CDR2 SNEGSKA come from the germline V gene (reference sequence). Between the trimmed V and J ends, which lost 5 bases and 4 bases, there was a span of 22 bases. The CDR3 has 16 residues. The CDR3 bases are TGCAGTGCTGGGGATTACGGCGGGATAGCCCCAGATACGCAGTATTTT. It yields the protein CSAGDYGGIAPDTQYF.

The CDR3 DNA is TGTGCCAGCAGCGCGGGACAGGGGAGCAATCAGCCCCAGCATTTT. It translates to CASSAGQGSNQPQHF. This chain uses TRBV2 with TRBJ1-5, with 10 nucleotides matching TRBD1. Germline CDR1 SNHLY, CDR2 FYNNEI. The CDR3 spans 15 residues. With 6 bases clipped from V and 1 base from J, the junction kept 3 bases outside the gene matches.

The J gene is TRBJ2-7, the V gene TRBV7-2, with D perhaps matching TRBD1 or TRBD2 (5 bases each). V lost 4 bases and J 0 bases, leaving 13 bases between the germline ends. The CDR3 totals 15 residues. Germline lookup yields CDR1 SGHTA and CDR2 FQGNSA. The CDR3, as DNA: TGTGCCAGCAGCTCCACGGGGCTAGCCTCCTACGAGCAGTACTTC. Translating it yields CASSSTGLASYEQYF.

This clonotype was found once. V and J are TRBV29-1 and TRBJ2-7, with 10 bases matching TRBD2. The germline CDR1 and CDR2 sequences are SQVTM and ANQGSEA. V shed 7 bases and J 0 bases; nucleotides not matched to a gene: 9. This CDR3 comprises 15 residues. The CDR3 spells CSASGLAANSYEQYF. CDR3 DNA: TGCAGCGCCAGTGGACTAGCGGCCAACTCCTACGAGCAGTACTTC.

The chain has TRBV7-2 and TRBJ2-2; TRBD2 is a possible D gene (6 bases). Germline V gives CDR1 SGHTA, CDR2 FQGNSA. This CDR3 contains 17 residues. V was trimmed by 1 base and J by 8 bases, leaving 20 bases between them. CDR3 in amino acids: CASSLVPGLSPDGELFF. The CDR3 DNA sequence: TGTGCCAGCAGCTTAGTACCGGGACTCTCCCCCGATGGGGAGCTGTTTTTT.

The gene calls are TRBV6-1 and TRBJ2-1, with a tentative D call TRBD1 (6 bases). This CDR3 has 17 residues. Trimming shortened V by 6 bases and J by 0 bases, and 18 bases separated the two germline ends. Germline values: CDR1 MNHNS, CDR2 SASEGT. The CDR3, as DNA: TGTGCCAGCAGCCGCACCGGACAGTTCAGCTCCTACAATGAGCAGTTCTTC. Translation: CASSRTGQFSSYNEQFF.

The V and J genes are TRBV20-1 and TRBJ2-1; D may be TRBD1 or TRBD2 (5 bases each). CDR1 is DFQATT and CDR2 is SNEGSKA in the germline V gene (reference sequence). The CDR3 runs to 16 residues. The ends were cut back, 0 bases at V and 0 bases at J, with 12 bases in the middle. CDR3 protein: CSARESTAVSYNEQFF. Here the CDR3 DNA reads TGCAGTGCTAGAGAGTCGACAGCGGTCTCCTACAATGAGCAGTTCTTC.

This clonotype turned up a few times. The chain couples TRBV27 to TRBJ2-7; D unresolved. Trimming removed 6 bases from V and 9 bases from J, with 12 bases in between. CDR3 size: 11 residues. Germline V gene data show CDR1 as MNHEY and CDR2 as SMNVEV (reference sequence). CDR3 coding DNA: TGTGCCAGCAGGTCCCAAGGAGTGCAGTACTTC. Translating it yields CASRSQGVQYF.

The chain recombines TRBV9 with TRBJ2-3, with D perhaps TRBD1 (6 bases). The V end lost 3 bases, the J end lost 4 bases, and 21 bases lay between the germline ends. Germline V gene sequence: CDR1 SGDLS, CDR2 YYNGEE. This CDR3 spans 17 amino acids. CDR3 amino acids: CASSDPRGRAGPDTQYF. The DNA of the CDR3 is TGTGCCAGCAGCGACCCCAGGGGACGTGCGGGTCCAGATACGCAGTATTTT.

V and J are TRBV11-2 and TRBJ2-1; D is undetermined. This CDR3 has 15 amino acids. Germline V gene sequence: CDR1 SGHAT, CDR2 FQNNGV. Between the trimmed V and J ends, which lost 1 base and 2 bases, there was a span of 9 bases. CDR3 DNA sequence: TGTGCCAGCAGCTTAGGGGGTTTTGCCTACAATGAGCAGTTCTTC. Translating gives CASSLGGFAYNEQFF.

The J gene is TRBJ1-4, the V gene TRBV29-1; D remains ambiguous. Germline-derived CDR1 and CDR2 are SQVTM and ANQGSEA. V was trimmed by 0 bases and J by 8 bases, leaving 7 bases between them. The CDR3 is 12 residues long. CDR3 sequence (DNA): TGCAGCGTTGAAGACCGGTACGAAAAACTGTTTTTT. Translating it yields CSVEDRYEKLFF.

The gene calls are TRBV28 and TRBJ2-3, with TRBD1 as a possible D gene (6 bases). Trimming shortened V by 4 bases and J by 9 bases, and 11 bases separated the two germline ends. The CDR3 consists of 12 residues. Per the germline V gene, CDR1 is MDHEN and CDR2 is SYDVKM. The CDR3 DNA reads as TGTGCCAGCAGTTACAGGGACCCCACGCAGTATTTT. It encodes CASSYRDPTQYF.

The CDR3 coding sequence is TGTGCCAGCAGCCATCCACCGGGAGAGTCCGGGGAGACCCAGTACTTC. The encoded protein is CASSHPPGESGETQYF. V and J are TRBV3-1 and TRBJ2-5; D may be TRBD2 (6 bases). CDR3 length: 16 residues. The germline gives CDR1 LGHDT, CDR2 YNNKEL (reference sequence). V lost 3 bases to trimming and J lost 5 bases, with 19 bases between them.

The sample holds a few counts of this clonotype. V gene TRBV25-1 combines with J gene TRBJ1-4; D is unclear. The germline CDR1 and CDR2 sequences are MGHDK and SYGVNS. V was pared by 6 bases and J by 7 bases, with 12 bases between. The length of the CDR3 is 13 residues. This chain's CDR3 is CASSQYSSEKLFF. The CDR3 DNA follows: TGTGCCAGCAGCCAATACTCCAGTGAAAAACTGTTTTTT.

The V and J genes are TRBV19 and TRBJ2-3, with 7 nucleotides matching TRBD2. Per germline, CDR1 LNHDA and CDR2 SQIVND (reference sequence). J lost 2 bases, V lost 3 bases, and 8 bases had no gene match. The CDR3 consists of 16 residues. The CDR3 DNA reads as TGTGCCAGTAGTATTCGGGCTAGCGGACCCACAGATACGCAGTATTTT. Amino acid sequence: CASSIRASGPTDTQYF.

The chain links TRBV27 to TRBJ2-1; TRBD1 matches 8 bases. The CDR3 loop spans 14 amino acids. The junction had 8 bases not matched to a gene; V was cut back by 4 bases and J by 9 bases. The germline V gene encodes CDR1 MNHEY and CDR2 SMNVEV (reference sequence). The chain's CDR3 is CASSYTGGISEQFF. DNA for the CDR3: TGTGCCAGCAGTTATACAGGGGGGATAAGTGAGCAGTTCTTC.

The J gene is TRBJ2-1, the V gene TRBV7-8, with 9 bases aligning to TRBD2. Losses at the gene ends were 3 bases for V and 8 bases for J; bases not matched to a gene: 8. CDR1 and CDR2 (germline): SGHVS, FQNEAQ. The CDR3 covers 15 residues. CDR3 DNA: TGTGCCAGCAGCTTTGCGGGGGGGGGCCACTATGAGCAGTTCTTC. It translates to CASSFAGGGHYEQFF.

The chain has TRBV5-6 and TRBJ2-7; 8 nucleotides align to TRBD2. The junction had 6 bases not matched to a gene; V was cut back by 4 bases and J by 3 bases. Germline loops: CDR1 SGHDT, CDR2 YYEEEE. The CDR3 consists of 14 residues. The CDR3 region is CASSRGLARYEQYF. The CDR3 DNA is TGTGCCAGCAGCCGAGGACTAGCCCGCTACGAGCAGTACTTC. Together with reference TRBV5-6 and TRBJ2-7, the CDR3 gives the full variable domain: DAGVTQSPTHLIKTRGQQVTLRCSPKSGHDTVSWYQQALGQGPQFIFQYYEEEERQRGNFPDRFSGHQFPNYSSELNVNALLLGDSALYLCASSRGLARYEQYFGPGTRLTVT.

The sample holds a few counts of this clonotype. The chain employs TRBV7-9 and TRBJ2-1; D might be TRBD1 or TRBD2, each matching 5 bases. V dropped 11 bases and J dropped 4 bases, with 12 bases sitting between them. Germline CDR1 and CDR2: SEHNR and FQNEAQ (reference sequence). CDR3 length: 12 residues. This CDR3 reads CAGGETYNEQFF. The CDR3, as DNA: TGTGCCGGGGGTGAGACATACAATGAGCAGTTCTTC. Looking up the rest from reference TRBV7-9 and TRBJ2-1 gives the full variable domain: DTGVSQNPRHKITKRGQNVTFRCDPISEHNRLYWYRQTLGQGPEFLTYFQNEAQLEKSRLLSDRFSAERPKGSFSTLEIQRTEQGDSAMYLCAGGETYNEQFFGPGTRLTVL.

This chain connects TRBV5-1 to TRBJ2-7; weak D call: TRBD1 (5 bases). Germline-derived CDR1 and CDR2 are SGHRS and YFSETQ. The CDR3 contains 17 residues. Trimming took 7 bases from V and 2 from J, leaving 25 bases between them. The CDR3, as DNA: TGCGCCAGCGATCCTGCAGGTAGGGGCGCAACCCCCTACGAGCAGTACTTC. It is translated as CASDPAGRGATPYEQYF.

In nucleotides, the CDR3 is TGTGCCAGCAGTGAAGGGTCCTGGAACACTGAAGCTTTCTTT. This translates into CASSEGSWNTEAFF. This sequence joins TRBV2 and TRBJ1-1; D gene unclear. Germline CDR1 is SNHLY and CDR2 is FYNNEI. V was shortened by 1 base and J by 1 base, with 7 bases between the two germline ends. The CDR3 totals 14 residues.

V and J are TRBV7-2 and TRBJ1-5; maybe TRBD1 (5 bases). The CDR3 extends over 14 amino acids. Germline V gene data show CDR1 as SGHTA and CDR2 as FQGNSA. Deletions cut 5 bases from V and 6 bases from J, with 14 bases between. The CDR3 region has the DNA TGTGCCAGCAGCCGAGGGTCGGGGGGTCAGCCCCAGCATTTT. Residues: CASSRGSGGQPQHF.

This clonotype turned up a few times. The rearrangement links TRBV4-3 to TRBJ1-2; D perhaps matches TRBD1 (6 bases). The CDR3 extends over 15 amino acids. V lost 2 bases, J lost 8 bases, and 18 bases lay in between. Germline assignment: CDR1 LGHNA and CDR2 YSLEER. DNA for the CDR3: TGCGCCAGCAGCCAATCCCCACAGGGATCTCTAGGCTACACCTTC. As protein: CASSQSPQGSLGYTF.

This sequence joins TRBV12-3 or TRBV12-4 and TRBJ2-5; the match to TRBD2 covers 13 bases. The CDR3 contains 17 residues. The V segment lost 5 bases and the J segment 2 bases; nucleotides outside the gene matches: 8. The CDR3 DNA reads TGTGCCAGCAGTACCGGGACTAGCGGGAATCCACAAGAGACCCAGTACTTC. Its translation: CASSTGTSGNPQETQYF.

This sequence joins TRBV19 and TRBJ2-1; 9 nucleotides align to TRBD2. CDR1 is LNHDA and CDR2 is SQIVND in the germline V gene (reference sequence). This CDR3 region has 15 residues. J lost 2 bases, V lost 6 bases, and 5 bases had no gene match. CDR3 sequence: CASSPAGGPYNEQFF. CDR3 nucleotides: TGTGCCAGTAGCCCAGCGGGAGGCCCCTACAATGAGCAGTTCTTC.

This rearrangement joins TRBV28 to TRBJ2-7, with D maybe TRBD2 (7 bases). V was shortened by 2 bases and J by 5 bases, with 13 bases between the two germline ends. CDR1 and CDR2 from the germline V gene are MDHEN and SYDVKM. This CDR3 contains 14 residues. As DNA, the CDR3 is TGTGCCAGCAGTTTAGGTACAGGGAGGGACGAGCAGTACTTC. Encoded protein: CASSLGTGRDEQYF.

The gene calls are TRBV7-2 and TRBJ2-7, with 9 nucleotides matching TRBD1. Looked up from germline, CDR1 is SGHTA and CDR2 is FQGNSA. The CDR3 spans 15 residues. Trimming removed 4 bases from V and 1 base from J; junction bases left unmatched: 5. The DNA for the CDR3 is TGTGCCAGCAGCTGGGGGACAGGGATTTCCTACGAGCAGTACTTC. Protein product: CASSWGTGISYEQYF.

The chain is built from TRBV4-1 and TRBJ2-2; D uncertain. CDR3 length equals 14 residues. In germline, CDR1 is MGHRA, CDR2 YSYEKL. V was cut by 5 bases and J by 4 bases, with 11 bases left in between. CDR3 coding DNA: TGCGCCAGCAGCTCAACCCAATCCACCGGGGAGCTGTTTTTT. Protein: CASSSTQSTGELFF.

This clonotype has just one count. This chain joins TRBV29-1 and TRBJ1-3, with D possibly TRBD1 on 6 matching bases. Germline V lookup: CDR1 SQVTM, CDR2 ANQGSEA. This CDR3 is built from 14 residues. The ends were cut back, 0 bases at V and 5 bases at J, with 11 bases in the middle. The CDR3 DNA reads as TGCAGCGTTGAAGATGGGGGCACCCGAAACACCATATATTTT. Translation: CSVEDGGTRNTIYF.